These 26 T cell receptor beta chains share one sample of origin, sequenced in a study of blood T cell repertoires in COVID-19. Sequencing used immunoSEQ multiplex PCR; TCRdb keeps in-frame clones, though not all of them. The sample carries about 280,000 clones, roughly 85% recorded once. Sequencing was performed on peripheral blood. Receptors originate from a middle-aged man with active or convalescent COVID-19.

V and J are TRBV25-1 and TRBJ2-3, with 12 bases matching TRBD2. Germline CDR1 reads MGHDK; CDR2 reads SYGVNS. V lost 7 bases to trimming and J lost 4 bases; unmatched junction nucleotides: 9. This CDR3 contains 16 residues. The CDR3 sequence is CASTALLAGGPDTQYF. In DNA form, the CDR3 reads TGTGCCAGCACCGCGCTACTAGCGGGAGGTCCAGATACGCAGTATTTT. Full variable domain (missing parts from reference TRBV25-1 and TRBJ2-3): EADIYQTPRYLVIGTGKKITLECSQTMGHDKMYWYQQDPGMELHLIHYSYGVNSTEKGDLSSESTVSRIRTEHFPLTLESARPSHTSQYLCASTALLAGGPDTQYFGPGTRLTVL.

This clone was picked up a small number of times. This sequence joins TRBV19 and TRBJ1-4; 8 bases are shared with TRBD1. The V and J ends lost 3 bases and 8 bases, in that order; junction bases with no gene match: 5. This CDR3 contains 14 residues. Germline V lookup: CDR1 LNHDA, CDR2 SQIVND (reference sequence). The CDR3 DNA is TGTGCCAGTAGTATCGGACAGGGCCAGGAAAAACTGTTTTTT. It codes for CASSIGQGQEKLFF.

This chain connects TRBV19 to TRBJ2-5; TRBD2 aligns across 9 bases. Germline V gives CDR1 LNHDA, CDR2 SQIVND (reference sequence). The V gene end was trimmed by 3 bases and the J gene end by 2 bases; junction bases not matched to a gene: 7. This CDR3 comprises 16 residues. CDR3 amino acids: CASSISRLAGQETQYF. In DNA, the CDR3 is TGTGCCAGTAGTATTAGCCGGCTAGCGGGGCAAGAGACCCAGTACTTC. The whole variable domain, filled in from reference TRBV19 and TRBJ2-5, reads DGGITQSPKYLFRKEGQNVTLSCEQNLNHDAMYWYRQDPGQGLRLIYYSQIVNDFQKGDIAEGYSVSREKKESFPLTVTSAQKNPTAFYLCASSISRLAGQETQYFGPGTRLLVL.

The DNA for the CDR3 is TGTGCCAGCAGCTTTACTAGCGGGAGCTACAATGAGCAGTTCTTC. This codes for CASSFTSGSYNEQFF. The chain employs TRBV7-3 and TRBJ2-1; 11 nucleotides agree with TRBD2. Trimming at V came to 3 bases and at J to 3 bases, leaving 1 base not matched to a gene. Germline CDR1 and CDR2: SGHTA and FQGTGA. The CDR3 has 15 residues.

The rearrangement links TRBV28 to TRBJ1-6; D is ambiguous. The CDR3 covers 11 residues. Germline V gene sequence: CDR1 MDHEN, CDR2 SYDVKM. Trimming pared 4 bases from V and 10 bases from J, leaving 5 bases between. Here the CDR3 DNA reads TGTGCCAGCAGTTCCAGATCACCCCTCCACTTT. Its translation: CASSSRSPLHF. Looking up the rest from reference TRBV28 and TRBJ1-6 gives the full variable domain: DVKVTQSSRYLVKRTGEKVFLECVQDMDHENMFWYRQDPGLGLRLIYFSYDVKMKEKGDIPEGYSVSREKKERFSLILESASTNQTSMYLCASSSRSPLHFGNGTRLTVT.

The genes are TRBV11-2 and TRBJ2-3, with TRBD2 identical over 12 bases. Trimming cost V 6 bases and J 0 bases; bases outside gene matches: 10. The CDR3 loop spans 18 amino acids. CDR1 and CDR2 from the germline V gene are SGHAT and FQNNGV. The CDR3 loop reads CASSRDSGLAGSTDTQYF. CDR3 sequence (DNA): TGTGCCAGCAGTCGAGATAGTGGACTAGCGGGGAGCACAGATACGCAGTATTTT.

The chain combines TRBV3-1 (or the pseudogene TRBV3-2) with TRBJ2-5, with D possibly TRBD1 on 5 matching bases. Germline assignment: CDR1 LGHDT and CDR2 YNNKEL (reference sequence). This CDR3 is 14 amino acids long. Trimming removed 0 bases from V and 7 bases from J, with 12 bases in between. In DNA, the CDR3 is TGTGCCAGCAGCCAAGATCAGACAGCGCGGACCCAGTACTTC. Translated, it gives CASSQDQTARTQYF.

The V gene is TRBV30, the J gene TRBJ2-1; D is unresolved. V lost 0 bases and J lost 10, with 7 bases in between. CDR1 is GTSNPN, CDR2 SVGIG, per germline (reference sequence). The CDR3 has 11 amino acids. The CDR3 region is CAWSVTGEQFF. CDR3 DNA: TGTGCCTGGAGTGTAACCGGGGAGCAGTTCTTC.

The chain is built from TRBV20-1 and TRBJ2-1; D is possibly TRBD2 (5 bases). Trimming cost V 3 bases and J 0 bases, with 12 bases left between them. This CDR3 has 15 amino acids. Germline V gives CDR1 DFQATT, CDR2 SNEGSKA (reference sequence). The CDR3, as DNA: TGCAGTGCTAGTTCCGGGATGAGCTCCTACAATGAGCAGTTCTTC. Amino acids: CSASSGMSSYNEQFF.

V and J are TRBV11-2 and TRBJ2-7, with TRBD1 matching 12 bases. Germline V gives CDR1 SGHAT, CDR2 FQNNGV. V was clipped by 1 base and J by 4 bases; unmatched bases: 8. The CDR3 is 17 residues long. CDR3 sequence (DNA): TGTGCCAGCAGCTTAGGGGCGGCGGGACAGGGGGCTTACGAGCAGTACTTC. Encoded protein: CASSLGAAGQGAYEQYF.

The CDR3 DNA reads TGTGCCAGCAGCCTACGCCCACCGGGACAGGGCTACAATCAGCCCCAGCATTTT. This encodes CASSLRPPGQGYNQPQHF. V is TRBV27 and J is TRBJ1-5; 9 bases agree with TRBD1. The germline CDR1 and CDR2 sequences are MNHEY and SMNVEV (reference sequence). There are 18 residues in the CDR3. V trimming: 6 bases; J trimming: 3 bases; junction bases outside the gene matches: 15.

This clone has only one observation. The rearrangement joins TRBV5-1 to TRBJ1-2; 8 bases align to TRBD1. Trimming at V came to 2 bases and at J to 4 bases, leaving 10 bases not matched to a gene. CDR3 length: 16 amino acids. Per the germline V gene, CDR1 is SGHRS and CDR2 is YFSETQ. CDR3 DNA sequence: TGCGCCAGCAGCTTCTCGCCGGGACAGGCGCTCTATGGCTACACCTTC. Amino acids: CASSFSPGQALYGYTF.

V usage is TRBV19 and J usage is TRBJ2-5, with D perhaps TRBD1 (6 bases). The CDR3 is 15 residues long. Germline CDR1 and CDR2: LNHDA and SQIVND (reference sequence). The V end lost 5 bases, the J end lost 2 bases, and 15 bases lay between the germline ends. Here the CDR3 reads CASSPMYREQETQYF. CDR3 bases: TGTGCCAGTAGTCCGATGTACAGGGAGCAAGAGACCCAGTACTTC.

The rearrangement links TRBV9 to TRBJ2-2, with no clear D. V was pared by 0 bases and J by 4 bases, with 4 bases between. The germline gives CDR1 SGDLS, CDR2 YYNGEE. This CDR3 is 13 amino acids long. The CDR3 region has the DNA TGTGCCAGCAGCGTAGCTACCACCGGGGAGCTGTTTTTT. Amino acids: CASSVATTGELFF.

V is TRBV30 and J is TRBJ2-1; 9 bases fit TRBD2. Germline V gene lookup returns CDR1 GTSNPN and CDR2 SVGIG (reference sequence). The CDR3 consists of 15 residues. V was pared by 3 bases and J by 4 bases, with 7 bases of the junction left unmatched. CDR3 in amino acids: CAWSPLAGKYNEQFF. CDR3 sequence (DNA): TGTGCCTGGAGCCCCCTAGCGGGGAAGTACAATGAGCAGTTCTTC. The whole variable domain, remainder taken from reference TRBV30 and TRBJ2-1, is SQTIHQWPATLVQPVGSPLSLECTVEGTSNPNLYWYRQAAGRGLQLLFYSVGIGQISSEVPQNLSASRPQDRQFILSSKKLLLSDSGFYLCAWSPLAGKYNEQFFGPGTRLTVL.

The V gene is TRBV3-1 (or the pseudogene TRBV3-2), the J gene TRBJ1-4; no definite D call. Between the trimmed V and J ends, which lost 5 bases and 8 bases, there was a span of 12 bases. Germline V gene lookup returns CDR1 LGHDT and CDR2 YNNKEL (reference sequence). This CDR3 has 13 amino acids. Here the CDR3 DNA reads TGTGCCAGCAGCTATGGACTGTTCGAAAAACTGTTTTTT. It is translated as CASSYGLFEKLFF.

The rearrangement joins TRBV18 to TRBJ2-1; TRBD1 might be the D (5 bases). V lost 5 bases, J lost 9 bases, and 17 bases lay in between. Germline values: CDR1 KGHSH, CDR2 LQKENI. This CDR3 has 14 residues. DNA of the CDR3: TGTGCCAGCTCATCGACTCAGGGCTATGGTGAGCAGTTCTTC. It is translated as CASSSTQGYGEQFF.

The chain employs TRBV9 and TRBJ2-5, with TRBD2 identical over 7 bases. CDR3 length: 16 amino acids. The V gene end was trimmed by 0 bases and the J gene end by 5 bases; junction bases not matched to a gene: 10. CDR1 SGDLS and CDR2 YYNGEE come from the germline V gene. Here the CDR3 DNA reads TGTGCCAGCAGCGTAGAGGGCGGGAGTTTGATGGAGACCCAGTACTTC. Protein product: CASSVEGGSLMETQYF.

The chain couples TRBV9 to TRBJ2-6; the D gene is possibly TRBD2 (5 bases). V lost 2 bases and J lost 2, with 8 bases in between. The CDR3 runs 15 residues. Germline V CDR1 and CDR2: SGDLS, YYNGEE. Written as DNA, the CDR3 is TGTGCCAGCAGCGTCGGGGTGGCTGGGGCCAACGTCCTGACTTTC. It is translated as CASSVGVAGANVLTF. The complete variable domain, with remaining parts taken from reference TRBV9 and TRBJ2-6, reads DSGVTQTPKHLITATGQRVTLRCSPRSGDLSVYWYQQSLDQGLQFLIQYYNGEERAKGNILERFSAQQFPDLHSELNLSSLELGDSALYFCASSVGVAGANVLTFGAGSRLTVL.

This chain joins TRBV7-9 and TRBJ1-4; D might be TRBD1 (6 bases). This CDR3 is 15 amino acids long. V was clipped by 5 bases and J by 10 bases, with 20 bases between them. Germline V gene data show CDR1 as SEHNR and CDR2 as FQNEAQ (reference sequence). The CDR3 DNA follows: TGTGCCAGCAGCCCGGACAGCCTCGTTAATAGAAAACTGTTTTTT. Translated: CASSPDSLVNRKLFF.

The chain joins TRBV14 to TRBJ2-3; D remains ambiguous. Trimming left V 0 bases short and J 3 bases short, with 4 bases between. This CDR3 region has 13 residues. Germline values: CDR1 SGHDN, CDR2 FVKESK. The CDR3: CASSQDLTDTQYF. CDR3 DNA: TGTGCCAGCAGCCAAGATCTTACAGATACGCAGTATTTT.

The CDR3 bases are TGTGCCAGCAGTTTTGAGCTTTCCCGGACAGATACGCAGTATTTT. It codes for CASSFELSRTDTQYF. The chain combines TRBV28 with TRBJ2-3; D remains ambiguous. This CDR3 is 15 amino acids long. Germline V gene lookup returns CDR1 MDHEN and CDR2 SYDVKM. V was shortened by 3 bases and J by 3 bases, with 13 bases between the two germline ends.

This sequence joins TRBV30 and TRBJ2-3; TRBD1 agrees at 7 bases. Trimming removed 1 base from V and 2 bases from J; junction bases left unmatched: 9. The CDR3 totals 16 residues. Looked up from germline, CDR1 is GTSNPN and CDR2 is SVGIG (reference sequence). The CDR3 nucleotides are TGTGCCTGGAGTGAGGGACAGACCCTTCTCACAGATACGCAGTATTTT. It specifies CAWSEGQTLLTDTQYF.

This sequence joins TRBV7-6 and TRBJ2-3; a possible D gene is TRBD2 (6 bases). The V end lost 4 bases, the J end lost 7 bases, and 21 bases lay between the germline ends. The CDR3 is 16 amino acids. Per germline, CDR1 SGHVS and CDR2 FNYEAQ. The CDR3 DNA reads as TGTGCCAGCAGCTCCCATAGGCGGGATACAACCTATACGCAGTATTTT. Its translation is CASSSHRRDTTYTQYF. Looking up the rest from reference TRBV7-6 and TRBJ2-3 gives the full variable domain: GAGVSQSPRYKVTKRGQDVALRCDPISGHVSLYWYRQALGQGPEFLTYFNYEAQQDKSGLPNDRFSAERPEGSISTLTIQRTEQRDSAMYRCASSSHRRDTTYTQYFGPGTRLTVL.

This sequence joins TRBV11-2 and TRBJ2-5, with TRBD1 identical over 9 bases. This CDR3 region has 16 residues. J was trimmed by 5 bases and V by 1 base; bases with no gene match: 8. Germline values: CDR1 SGHAT, CDR2 FQNNGV. The CDR3 reads CASSLVTGGRGETQYF. Written as DNA, the CDR3 is TGTGCCAGCAGCTTAGTAACAGGGGGCCGAGGGGAGACCCAGTACTTC.

This clone occurred a few times. The chain joins TRBV4-1 to TRBJ1-2; 10 nucleotides line up with TRBD1. This CDR3 is 17 amino acids long. Germline V gives CDR1 MGHRA, CDR2 YSYEKL. J lost 5 bases, V lost 0 bases, and 9 bases had no gene match. As DNA, the CDR3 is TGCGCCAGCAGCCAAGATCGCGTGACAGGGGGCCGATATGGCTACACCTTC. Its translation: CASSQDRVTGGRYGYTF.